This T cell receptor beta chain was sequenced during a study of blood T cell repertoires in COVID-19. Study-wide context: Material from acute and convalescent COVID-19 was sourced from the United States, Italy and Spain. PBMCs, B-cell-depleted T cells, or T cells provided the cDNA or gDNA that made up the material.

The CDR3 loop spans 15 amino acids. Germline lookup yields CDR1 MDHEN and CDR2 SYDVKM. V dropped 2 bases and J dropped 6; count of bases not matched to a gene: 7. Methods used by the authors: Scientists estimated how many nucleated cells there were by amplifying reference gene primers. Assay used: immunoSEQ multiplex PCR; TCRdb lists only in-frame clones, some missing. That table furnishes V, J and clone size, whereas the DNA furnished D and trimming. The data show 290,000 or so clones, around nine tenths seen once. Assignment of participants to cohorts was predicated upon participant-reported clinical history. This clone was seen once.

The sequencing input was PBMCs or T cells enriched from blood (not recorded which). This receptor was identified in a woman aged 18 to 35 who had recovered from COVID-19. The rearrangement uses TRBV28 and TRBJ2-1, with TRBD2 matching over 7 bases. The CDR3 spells CASSLPGLPINEQFF. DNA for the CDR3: TGTGCCAGCAGTTTACCGGGACTACCAATCAATGAGCAGTTCTTC.